This note documents a single TCR beta chain sequence. Its antigen is still unknown. This table comes from immunoSEQ multiplex PCR, and its TCRdb copy is limited to in-frame clones, with some not included. Altogether 15,000 or so clones are present, more than 65% being singletons, with the ten largest covering around 10%. The record originates from a study of immune cell composition in non-small cell lung cancer. Across the whole study: Tumours were mainly lung adenocarcinoma or squamous cell carcinoma.

The CDR3 runs 17 residues. Germline CDR1 is SGHRS and CDR2 is YFSETQ. The J segment lost 0 bases and the V segment lost 2 bases, leaving 2 bases of the junction unmatched. Notes on the study in general: Lung squamous cell carcinoma tumours had significantly higher top 10 clone scores and productive clonality than lung adenocarcinoma. Squamous carcinomas (approximately 75%) more often had tumour-associated clones >0.5% than adenocarcinomas (approximately 35%).

The rearrangement uses TRBV5-1 and TRBJ2-1, with 13 positions matching TRBD2. The sequence came from a human donor with non-small cell lung cancer. Sequenced input: lung tumor tissue. The CDR3 sequence: CASSFWTSGSSYNEQFF. The CDR3 DNA reads TGCGCCAGCAGCTTCTGGACTAGCGGGAGCTCCTACAATGAGCAGTTCTTC. The full variable domain, its missing parts supplied by reference TRBV5-1 and TRBJ2-1, is KAGVTQTPRYLIKTRGQQVTLSCSPISGHRSVSWYQQTPGQGLQFLFEYFSETQRNKGNFPGRFSGRQFSNSRSEMNVSTLELGDSALYLCASSFWTSGSSYNEQFFGPGTRLTVL.